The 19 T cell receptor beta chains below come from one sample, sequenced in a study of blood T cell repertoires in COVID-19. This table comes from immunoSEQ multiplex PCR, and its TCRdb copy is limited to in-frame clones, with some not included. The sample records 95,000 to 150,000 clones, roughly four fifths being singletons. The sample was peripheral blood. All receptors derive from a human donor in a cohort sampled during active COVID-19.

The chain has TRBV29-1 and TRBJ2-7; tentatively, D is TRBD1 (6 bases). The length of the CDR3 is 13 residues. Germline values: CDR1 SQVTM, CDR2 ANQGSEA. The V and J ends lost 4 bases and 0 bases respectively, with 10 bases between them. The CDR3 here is CSVARDTSYEQYF. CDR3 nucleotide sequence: TGCAGCGTTGCCCGGGACACCTCCTACGAGCAGTACTTC.

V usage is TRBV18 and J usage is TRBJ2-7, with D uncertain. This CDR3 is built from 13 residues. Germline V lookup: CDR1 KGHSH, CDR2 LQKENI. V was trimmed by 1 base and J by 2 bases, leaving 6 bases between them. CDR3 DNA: TGTGCCAGCTCACCACAACAGCCCTACGAGCAGTACTTC. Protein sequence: CASSPQQPYEQYF.

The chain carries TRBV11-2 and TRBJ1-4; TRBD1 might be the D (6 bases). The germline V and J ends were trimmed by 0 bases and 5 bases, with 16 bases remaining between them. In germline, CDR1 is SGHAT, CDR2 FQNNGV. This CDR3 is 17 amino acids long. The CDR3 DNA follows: TGTGCCAGCAGCTTAGATCTCCCCTTAACAGGGAATGAAAAACTGTTTTTT. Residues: CASSLDLPLTGNEKLFF.

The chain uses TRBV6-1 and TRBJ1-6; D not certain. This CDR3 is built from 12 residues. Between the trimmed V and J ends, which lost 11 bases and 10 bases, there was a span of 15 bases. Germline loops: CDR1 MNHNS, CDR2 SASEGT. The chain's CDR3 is CASQFRGSPLHF. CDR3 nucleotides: TGTGCCTCCCAATTCAGAGGGTCACCCCTCCACTTT.

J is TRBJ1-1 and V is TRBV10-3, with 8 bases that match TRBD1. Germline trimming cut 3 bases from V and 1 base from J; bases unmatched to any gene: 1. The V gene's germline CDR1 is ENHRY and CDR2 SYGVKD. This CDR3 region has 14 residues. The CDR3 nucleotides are TGTGCCATCAGTGAAGGGACAGGGAACACTGAAGCTTTCTTT. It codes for CAISEGTGNTEAFF.

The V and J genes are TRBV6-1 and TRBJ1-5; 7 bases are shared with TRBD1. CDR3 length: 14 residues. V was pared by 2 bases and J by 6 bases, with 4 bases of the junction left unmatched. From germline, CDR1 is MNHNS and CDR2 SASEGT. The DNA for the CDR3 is TGTGCCAGCAGTGAACGGGCAGGGGGTCAGCCCCAGCATTTT. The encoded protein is CASSERAGGQPQHF.

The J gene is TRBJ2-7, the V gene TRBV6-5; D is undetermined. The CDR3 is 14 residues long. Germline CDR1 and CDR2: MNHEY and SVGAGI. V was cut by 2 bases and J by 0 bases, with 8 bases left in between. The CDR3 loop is CASSYHASSYEQYF. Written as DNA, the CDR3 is TGTGCCAGCAGTTACCACGCGAGCTCCTACGAGCAGTACTTC.

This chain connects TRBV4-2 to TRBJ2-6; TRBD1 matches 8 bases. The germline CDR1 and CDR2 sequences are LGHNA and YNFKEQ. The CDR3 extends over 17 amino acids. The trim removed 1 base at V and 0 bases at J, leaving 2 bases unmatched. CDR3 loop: CASSQADRGSGANVLTF. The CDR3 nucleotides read TGTGCCAGCAGCCAAGCCGACAGGGGCTCTGGGGCCAACGTCCTGACTTTC.

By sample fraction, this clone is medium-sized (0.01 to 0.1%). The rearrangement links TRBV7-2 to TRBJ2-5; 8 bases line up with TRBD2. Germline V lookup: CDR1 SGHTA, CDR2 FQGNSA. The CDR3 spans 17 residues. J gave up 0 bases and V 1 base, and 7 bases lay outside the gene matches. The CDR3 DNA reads TGTGCCAGCAGCTTAGGTCGGGGGGGCCGACACCAAGAGACCCAGTACTTC. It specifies CASSLGRGGRHQETQYF. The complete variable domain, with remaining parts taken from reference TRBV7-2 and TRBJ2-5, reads GAGVSQSPSNKVTEKGKDVELRCDPISGHTALYWYRQSLGQGLEFLIYFQGNSAPDKSGLPSDRFSAERTGGSVSTLTIQRTQQEDSAVYLCASSLGRGGRHQETQYFGPGTRLLVL.

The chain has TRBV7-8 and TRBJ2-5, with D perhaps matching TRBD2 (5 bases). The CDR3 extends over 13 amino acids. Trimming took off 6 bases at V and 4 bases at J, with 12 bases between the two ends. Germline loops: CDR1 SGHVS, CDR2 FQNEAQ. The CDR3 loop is CASRNSGGETQYF. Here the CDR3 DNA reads TGTGCCAGCAGAAACTCTGGAGGAGAGACCCAGTACTTC.

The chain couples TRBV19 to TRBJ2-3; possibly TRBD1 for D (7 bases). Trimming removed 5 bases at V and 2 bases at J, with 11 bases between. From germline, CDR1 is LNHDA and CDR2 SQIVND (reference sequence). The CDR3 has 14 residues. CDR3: CASSAGQTTDTQYF. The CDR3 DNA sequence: TGTGCCAGTAGTGCGGGACAGACCACAGATACGCAGTATTTT.

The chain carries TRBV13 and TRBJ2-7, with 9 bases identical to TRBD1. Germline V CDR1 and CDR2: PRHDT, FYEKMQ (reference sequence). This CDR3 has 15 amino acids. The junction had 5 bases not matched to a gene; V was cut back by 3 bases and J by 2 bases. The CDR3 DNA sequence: TGTGCCAGCAGCTTTATGAGACAGGGGGCCTACGAGCAGTACTTC. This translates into CASSFMRQGAYEQYF. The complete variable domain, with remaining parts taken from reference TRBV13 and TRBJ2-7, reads AAGVIQSPRHLIKEKRETATLKCYPIPRHDTVYWYQQGPGQDPQFLISFYEKMQSDKGSIPDRFSAQQFSDYHSELNMSSLELGDSALYFCASSFMRQGAYEQYFGPGTRLTVT.

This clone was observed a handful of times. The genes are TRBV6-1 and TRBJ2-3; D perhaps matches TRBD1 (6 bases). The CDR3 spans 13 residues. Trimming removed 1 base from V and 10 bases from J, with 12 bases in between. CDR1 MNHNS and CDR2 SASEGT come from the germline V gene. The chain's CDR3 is CASSEGQGWAQYF. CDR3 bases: TGTGCCAGCAGTGAAGGCCAGGGGTGGGCGCAGTATTTT.

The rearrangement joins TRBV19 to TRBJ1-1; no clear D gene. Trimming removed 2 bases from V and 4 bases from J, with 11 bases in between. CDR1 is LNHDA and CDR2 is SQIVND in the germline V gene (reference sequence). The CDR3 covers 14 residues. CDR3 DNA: TGTGCCAGTAGTATACCGGGGTTGCGCACTGAAGCTTTCTTT. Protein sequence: CASSIPGLRTEAFF. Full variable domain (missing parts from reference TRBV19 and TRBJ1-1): DGGITQSPKYLFRKEGQNVTLSCEQNLNHDAMYWYRQDPGQGLRLIYYSQIVNDFQKGDIAEGYSVSREKKESFPLTVTSAQKNPTAFYLCASSIPGLRTEAFFGQGTRLTVV.

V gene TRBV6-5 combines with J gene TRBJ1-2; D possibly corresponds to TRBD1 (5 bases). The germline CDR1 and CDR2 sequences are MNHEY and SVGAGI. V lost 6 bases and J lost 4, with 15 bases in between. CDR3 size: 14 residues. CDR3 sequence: CASSADSLFYGYTF. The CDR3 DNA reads TGTGCCAGCAGCGCCGACAGCCTCTTCTATGGCTACACCTTC.

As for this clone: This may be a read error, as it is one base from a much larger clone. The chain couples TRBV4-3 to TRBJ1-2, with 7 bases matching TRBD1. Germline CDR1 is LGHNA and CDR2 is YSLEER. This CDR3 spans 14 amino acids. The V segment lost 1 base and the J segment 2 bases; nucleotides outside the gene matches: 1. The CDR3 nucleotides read TGCGCCAGCAGCCAAGCACAGGGGAACTATGGCTACACCTTC. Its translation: CASSQAQGNYGYTF.

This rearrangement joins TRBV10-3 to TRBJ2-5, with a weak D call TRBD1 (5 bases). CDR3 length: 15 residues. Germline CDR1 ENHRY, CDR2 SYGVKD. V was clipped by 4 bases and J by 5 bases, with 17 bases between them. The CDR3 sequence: CAISVLARALETQYF. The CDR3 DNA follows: TGTGCCATCAGTGTCCTCGCCAGGGCATTGGAGACCCAGTACTTC.

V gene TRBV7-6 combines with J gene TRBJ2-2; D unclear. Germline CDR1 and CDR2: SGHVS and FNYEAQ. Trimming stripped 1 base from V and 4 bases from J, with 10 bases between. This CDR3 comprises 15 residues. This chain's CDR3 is CASSLGQAGTGELFF. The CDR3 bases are TGTGCCAGCAGCTTAGGGCAGGCCGGCACCGGGGAGCTGTTTTTT.

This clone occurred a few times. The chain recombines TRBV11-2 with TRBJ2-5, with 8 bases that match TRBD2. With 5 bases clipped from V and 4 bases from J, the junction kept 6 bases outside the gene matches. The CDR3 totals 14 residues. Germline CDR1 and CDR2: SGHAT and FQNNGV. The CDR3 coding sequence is TGTGCCAGCAGCGACCTCCGGGGGGGAGAGACCCAGTACTTC. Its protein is CASSDLRGGETQYF. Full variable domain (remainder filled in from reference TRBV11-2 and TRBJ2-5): EAGVAQSPRYKIIEKRQSVAFWCNPISGHATLYWYQQILGQGPKLLIQFQNNGVVDDSQLPKDRFSAERLKGVDSTLKIQPAKLEDSAVYLCASSDLRGGETQYFGPGTRLLVL.